These 11 T cell receptor beta chains were all obtained from the same sample, sequenced in a study of blood T cell repertoires in COVID-19. Repertoires were generated with immunoSEQ multiplex PCR, while TCRdb's copy carries only in-frame clones and drops some. The sample carries around 150,000 clones, around four fifths recorded once. Sequences were obtained from PBMCs or T cells enriched from blood (not recorded which). The receptors shown here come from a man aged 50 to 59 who had recovered from COVID-19.

This clone was picked up a small number of times. V is TRBV27 and J is TRBJ1-2, with TRBD1 matching 9 bases. Germline V gives CDR1 MNHEY, CDR2 SMNVEV (reference sequence). V gave up 5 bases and J gave up 5 bases; unmatched junction bases: 6. This CDR3 is built from 14 residues. Written as DNA, the CDR3 is TGTGCCAGCAGTCCCAACGGACAGGGGTATGGCTACACCTTC. It is translated as CASSPNGQGYGYTF.

In nucleotides, the CDR3 is TGCGCCAGCAGTCAATCGCAGGGGGGAGGCACTGAAGCTTTCTTT. Protein sequence: CASSQSQGGGTEAFF. The chain employs TRBV23-1 and TRBJ1-1; 7 nucleotides match TRBD1. TRBV23-1 is an ORF for which the function is uncertain. The CDR3 consists of 15 residues. The trim removed 0 bases at V and 4 bases at J, leaving 5 bases unmatched.

V gene TRBV20-1 combines with J gene TRBJ2-3, with D uncertain. This CDR3 spans 14 amino acids. Germline CDR1 reads DFQATT; CDR2 reads SNEGSKA (reference sequence). The V gene lost 4 bases and the J gene lost 0 bases, with 11 bases spanning the gap. CDR3 in amino acids: CSAIERISTDTQYF. The CDR3 nucleotides read TGCAGTGCTATTGAGCGAATTAGCACAGATACGCAGTATTTT.

J is TRBJ1-1 and V is TRBV7-9, with TRBD1 matching 7 bases. The length of the CDR3 is 15 residues. With 2 bases clipped from V and 1 base from J, the junction kept 4 bases outside the gene matches. Germline values: CDR1 SEHNR, CDR2 FQNEAQ (reference sequence). The CDR3 loop reads CASSLRNRGNTEAFF. The CDR3 nucleotides read TGTGCCAGCAGCTTACGGAACAGGGGGAACACTGAAGCTTTCTTT.

The genes are TRBV7-3 and TRBJ2-3; D is unclear. CDR1 is SGHTA, CDR2 FQGTGA, per germline. The CDR3 extends over 14 amino acids. Between the trimmed V and J ends, which lost 4 bases and 2 bases, there was a span of 10 bases. The CDR3 bases are TGTGCCAGCAGCTACGGTCAGGCCACAGATACGCAGTATTTT. Protein: CASSYGQATDTQYF.

The chain carries TRBV7-2 and TRBJ2-7, with TRBD1 identical over 9 bases. Germline trimming cut 5 bases from V and 1 base from J; bases unmatched to any gene: 12. CDR1 and CDR2 from the germline V gene are SGHTA and FQGNSA. The CDR3 has 17 amino acids. CDR3: CASSPRGSGTGSYEQYF. In DNA, the CDR3 is TGTGCCAGCAGCCCACGAGGGTCCGGGACAGGGTCCTACGAGCAGTACTTC.

This clone showed up just a few times. The rearrangement links TRBV11-3 to TRBJ2-7, with 7 positions matching TRBD2. The trim removed 5 bases at V and 5 bases at J, leaving 3 bases unmatched. This CDR3 has 12 residues. Germline loops: CDR1 SGHNT, CDR2 YENEEA. CDR3 sequence reads: CASSPRGDEQYF. In DNA, the CDR3 is TGTGCCAGCAGCCCCCGGGGGGACGAGCAGTACTTC.

The chain couples TRBV25-1 to TRBJ1-5, with a tentative D call TRBD1 (6 bases). CDR3 length: 14 residues. V was pared by 6 bases and J by 0 bases, with 9 bases between. Germline loops: CDR1 MGHDK, CDR2 SYGVNS. The CDR3 DNA reads TGTGCCAGCAGCGGGACATATAGCAATCAGCCCCAGCATTTT. Translating it yields CASSGTYSNQPQHF.

This chain joins TRBV5-1 and TRBJ1-2; D might be TRBD1 (6 bases). V was clipped by 8 bases and J by 4 bases, with 18 bases between them. The CDR3 extends over 14 amino acids. CDR1 SGHRS and CDR2 YFSETQ come from the germline V gene. The CDR3 reads CASAPGHLLYGYTF. The DNA of the CDR3 is TGCGCCAGTGCACCGGGACACTTACTCTATGGCTACACCTTC.

The genes are TRBV27 and TRBJ1-1; D unresolved. V lost 8 bases and J lost 1, with 17 bases in between. The length of the CDR3 is 15 residues. Germline lookup yields CDR1 MNHEY and CDR2 SMNVEV (reference sequence). CDR3 protein: CASGLWAGRNTEAFF. The CDR3 nucleotides read TGTGCCAGCGGACTTTGGGCGGGGAGGAACACTGAAGCTTTCTTT.

This clone was observed once. This chain uses TRBV24-1 with TRBJ2-2; D possibly corresponds to TRBD1 (6 bases). The germline V and J ends were trimmed by 3 bases and 3 bases, with 7 bases remaining between them. From germline, CDR1 is KGHDR and CDR2 SFDVKD. CDR3 length: 14 residues. CDR3 residues: CATSDGTHTGELFF. The CDR3 DNA is TGTGCCACCAGTGATGGGACACACACCGGGGAGCTGTTTTTT.